These 20 T cell receptor beta chains originate from one sample sequenced in a study of CD8 T cells in ankylosing spondylitis. Study-wide results and caveats: Made up of about eight highly homologous variants, a TCR beta motif appeared characteristic of ankylosing spondylitis blood.

Antigen specificity for these receptors is unknown. TCRdb analysed the 5' RACE reads with MiXCR anew, one entry per CDR3 protein. The sample holds fewer than 650,000 distinct CDR3 sequences, about an eighth seen once. Source material: blood, either unsorted or a sorted T cell fraction (not recorded which). The receptors stem from a male donor with ankylosing spondylitis.

The chain is built from TRBV10-3 and TRBJ2-1; TRBD2 agrees at 12 bases. The CDR3 sequence is 16 residues long. V lost 2 bases to trimming and J lost 4 bases; unmatched junction nucleotides: 3. CDR1 and CDR2 (germline): ENHRY, SYGVKD. The CDR3 protein is CAISEGLAGGYNEQFF. CDR3 DNA: TGTGCCATCAGTGAGGGCCTAGCGGGAGGGTACAATGAGCAGTTCTTC.

The rearrangement links TRBV5-1 to TRBJ1-4; D gene uncertain. Germline V lookup: CDR1 SGHRS, CDR2 YFSETQ. This CDR3 is built from 15 residues. V shed 4 bases and J shed 2 bases, with 12 bases lying between them. The CDR3 nucleotides are TGCGCCAGCAGCGTCCTGGGTGCCACTAATGAAAAACTGTTTTTT. Protein sequence: CASSVLGATNEKLFF.

This sequence joins TRBV6-1 and TRBJ1-2, with TRBD1 identical over 7 bases. This CDR3 spans 15 amino acids. Germline CDR1 reads MNHNS; CDR2 reads SASEGT. The V and J ends lost 5 bases and 7 bases, in that order; junction bases with no gene match: 13. Here the CDR3 DNA reads TGTGCCAGCAGTCCTTACAGGGGCCACTCGGGTGGCTACACCTTC. Residues: CASSPYRGHSGGYTF.

This clonotype was recorded at least ten times. The rearrangement links TRBV3-1 to TRBJ1-2; no definite D call. V gave up 1 base and J gave up 2 bases, with 11 bases separating them. CDR1 and CDR2 (germline): LGHDT, YNNKEL (reference sequence). This CDR3 has 15 residues. The CDR3 spells CASSQGGRPNYGYTF. CDR3 DNA sequence: TGTGCCAGCAGCCAAGGAGGGCGACCAAACTATGGCTACACCTTC.

This clonotype was seen at least ten times. This rearrangement joins TRBV28 to TRBJ1-6; TRBD1 matches 9 bases. V was clipped by 2 bases and J by 8 bases; unmatched bases: 1. The CDR3 contains 14 residues. The germline CDR1 and CDR2 sequences are MDHEN and SYDVKM. CDR3 in amino acids: CASSLRDRDSPLHF. The CDR3 DNA reads TGTGCCAGCAGTTTACGGGACAGGGATTCACCCCTCCACTTT.

This chain connects TRBV4-2 to TRBJ2-2; 11 bases are shared with TRBD1. The CDR3 contains 17 residues. Germline V gene data show CDR1 as LGHNA and CDR2 as YNFKEQ. V shed 0 bases, J shed 6 bases, and the junction held 6 bases outside the gene matches. The CDR3 is CASSQDPDRGQSGELFF. The DNA for the CDR3 is TGTGCCAGCAGCCAAGACCCGGACAGGGGGCAGTCCGGGGAGCTGTTTTTT.

This clonotype showed up just a few times. The chain recombines TRBV5-1 with TRBJ2-1; the D gene is possibly TRBD1 (6 bases). V was shortened by 1 base and J by 0 bases, with 11 bases between the two germline ends. Per germline, CDR1 SGHRS and CDR2 YFSETQ. The CDR3 loop spans 16 amino acids. CDR3 loop: CASSLQGPSSYNEQFF. The CDR3 DNA reads TGCGCCAGCAGCTTGCAGGGGCCTAGCTCCTACAATGAGCAGTTCTTC.

This chain connects TRBV10-3 to TRBJ2-2; 8 nucleotides line up with TRBD1. V lost 4 bases, J lost 0 bases, and 10 bases stayed unmatched. CDR3 length: 18 residues. Looked up from germline, CDR1 is ENHRY and CDR2 is SYGVKD. Written as DNA, the CDR3 is TGTGCCATCAGTGCACGACCCGAGGACAGGGCGAACACCGGGGAGCTGTTTTTT. It yields the protein CAISARPEDRANTGELFF.

This clonotype has at least ten counts. This chain connects TRBV12-3 or TRBV12-4 to TRBJ1-5, with D possibly matching TRBD1 (5 bases). This CDR3 has 14 amino acids. Deletions cut 3 bases from V and 4 bases from J, with 10 bases between. CDR3 in amino acids: CASSFPGPNQPQHF. For the CDR3, the DNA is TGTGCCAGCAGTTTCCCGGGGCCTAATCAGCCCCAGCATTTT.

This clonotype was seen only a few times. This chain links TRBV20-1 with TRBJ2-7; perhaps TRBD2 as D (6 bases). V was clipped by 0 bases and J by 1 base, with 13 bases between them. Germline V gives CDR1 DFQATT, CDR2 SNEGSKA (reference sequence). The CDR3 sequence is 15 residues long. The CDR3 nucleotides are TGCAGTGCTAGAGATAGGGCGGGACCTTCCTACGAGCAGTACTTC. Encoded protein: CSARDRAGPSYEQYF.

This chain links TRBV23-1 with TRBJ2-1; D possibly corresponds to TRBD2 (5 bases). TRBV23-1 is an ORF; its function is uncertain. Trimming took 3 bases from V and 4 from J, leaving 13 bases between them. The CDR3 runs to 15 residues. Written as DNA, the CDR3 is TGCGCCAGCAGTCATACCGGACGAGGGTACAATGAGCAGTTCTTC. Translating gives CASSHTGRGYNEQFF.

This sequence joins TRBV20-1 and TRBJ2-3; 7 positions match TRBD2. V lost 5 bases to trimming and J lost 1 base; unmatched junction nucleotides: 3. The CDR3 sequence is 13 residues long. In germline, CDR1 is DFQATT, CDR2 SNEGSKA (reference sequence). CDR3 loop: CSAHRGGTDTQYF. CDR3 coding DNA: TGCAGTGCTCACCGGGGGGGCACAGATACGCAGTATTTT.

This clonotype was observed a few times. The J gene is TRBJ1-1, the V gene TRBV18, with 7 bases aligning to TRBD1. The CDR3 is 14 residues long. In germline, CDR1 is KGHSH, CDR2 LQKENI. After removal of 6 bases from V and 3 bases from J, the junction contained 7 bases not matched to a gene. The CDR3 nucleotides read TGTGCCAGCTCGGGGGACAGAACATACACTGAAGCTTTCTTT. Its translation: CASSGDRTYTEAFF.

V is TRBV10-3 and J is TRBJ1-2; no clear D gene. CDR3 size: 15 residues. CDR1 is ENHRY, CDR2 SYGVKD, per germline. The V end was cut by 0 bases, the J end by 3 bases, with 11 bases between. The CDR3 sequence: CAISESSGSYYGYTF. In DNA, the CDR3 is TGTGCCATCAGTGAGTCGAGCGGCAGCTACTATGGCTACACCTTC.

This clonotype occurred many times. The CDR3 reads CASSLTGGYFNEQFF. The CDR3 DNA reads TGTGCCAGCAGCCTAACAGGGGGGTATTTCAATGAGCAGTTCTTC. The chain uses TRBV5-8 and TRBJ2-1, with 8 bases identical to TRBD1. The trim removed 4 bases at V and 6 bases at J, leaving 9 bases unmatched. Per the germline V gene, CDR1 is SGHTS and CDR2 is YDEGEE. This CDR3 contains 15 residues.

This clonotype was counted only a few times. The chain is built from TRBV20-1 and TRBJ2-5; tentative D call: TRBD2 (7 bases). Germline CDR1 and CDR2: DFQATT and SNEGSKA (reference sequence). V was trimmed by 5 bases and J by 9 bases, leaving 13 bases between them. This CDR3 is built from 11 residues. The CDR3 reads CSAGGEGAQYF. As DNA, the CDR3 is TGCAGTGCTGGAGGGGAGGGGGCCCAGTACTTC.

V and J are TRBV7-6 and TRBJ1-1; 7 nucleotides agree with TRBD1. CDR1 and CDR2 (germline): SGHVS, FNYEAQ. V lost 3 bases, J lost 7 bases, and 11 bases stayed unmatched. The CDR3 has 15 residues. CDR3 coding DNA: TGTGCCAGCAGCTTCCGAACCGACGGGACAGATGAAGCTTTCTTT. Translating gives CASSFRTDGTDEAFF.

This clonotype was seen more than once but under ten times. The chain combines TRBV29-1 with TRBJ2-7; no definite D call. CDR3 length: 11 residues. The germline V gene encodes CDR1 SQVTM and CDR2 ANQGSEA. V dropped 7 bases and J dropped 5 bases, with 12 bases sitting between them. For the CDR3, the DNA is TGCAGCGCGGCGCAGATCCACGAGCAGTACTTC. Protein: CSAAQIHEQYF.

This clonotype has a handful of counts. This chain joins TRBV3-1 and TRBJ1-4; unclear D gene. The CDR3 contains 14 residues. V gave up 0 bases and J gave up 8 bases, with 10 bases separating them. Germline-derived CDR1 and CDR2 are LGHDT and YNNKEL (reference sequence). The CDR3 loop is CASSQDPVGEKLFF. CDR3 nucleotides: TGTGCCAGCAGCCAAGATCCAGTGGGGGAAAAACTGTTTTTT.

The genes are TRBV4-2 and TRBJ1-4, with D unclear. Trimming took 1 base from V and 8 from J, leaving 14 bases between them. Germline V gene sequence: CDR1 LGHNA, CDR2 YNFKEQ. The CDR3 is 15 residues long. CDR3 residues: CASSQVAALREKLFF. CDR3 nucleotides: TGTGCCAGCAGCCAAGTTGCGGCCCTCCGGGAAAAACTGTTTTTT.